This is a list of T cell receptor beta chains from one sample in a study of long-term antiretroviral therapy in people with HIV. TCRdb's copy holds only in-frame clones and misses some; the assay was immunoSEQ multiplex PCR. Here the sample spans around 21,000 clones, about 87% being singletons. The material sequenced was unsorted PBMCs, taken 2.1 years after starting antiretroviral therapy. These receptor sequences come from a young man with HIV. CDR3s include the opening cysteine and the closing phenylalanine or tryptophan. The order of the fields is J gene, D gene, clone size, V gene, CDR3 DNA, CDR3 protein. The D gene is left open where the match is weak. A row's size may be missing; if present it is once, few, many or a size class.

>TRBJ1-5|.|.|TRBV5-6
TGTGCCAGCAGCCTAGGAGGAGGTAGGCAGCCCCAGCATTTT
CASSLGGGRQPQHF
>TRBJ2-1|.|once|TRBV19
TGTGCCAGTAGTATAACTAGTAACAATGAGCAGTTCTTC
CASSITSNNEQFF
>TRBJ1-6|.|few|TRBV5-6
TGTGCCAGCAGCTACCGGGACAATTCACCCCTCCACTTT
CASSYRDNSPLHF
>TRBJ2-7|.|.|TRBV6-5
TGTGCCAGCAGCCCCGGGCCTCCGAGGTCCTACGAGCAGTACTTC
CASSPGPPRSYEQYF
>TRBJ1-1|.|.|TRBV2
TGTGCCAGCAGTGGGCTGGGTGCGAACGGGGAAGCTTTCTTT
CASSGLGANGEAFF
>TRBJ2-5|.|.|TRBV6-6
TGTGCCAGCACCTCCGGGGTTCAAGAGACCCAGTACTTC
CASTSGVQETQYF
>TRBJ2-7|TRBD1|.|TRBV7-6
TGTGCCAGCAGCTTAGCGGGACAGGGTGTCTACGAGCAGTACTTC
CASSLAGQGVYEQYF
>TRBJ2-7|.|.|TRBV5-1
TGCGCCAGCAGACGACCTTCTAATCAGGACAGCCCCTTCTCCTACGAGCAGTACTTC
CASRRPSNQDSPFSYEQYF
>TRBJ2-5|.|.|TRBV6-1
TGTGCCAGCAACGAGGCTAGCGCACTCCAAGAGACCCAGTACTTC
CASNEASALQETQYF
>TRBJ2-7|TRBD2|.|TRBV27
TGTGCCAGCAGGGTTTCGACTAGCGGGTATAATTACGAGCAGTACTTC
CASRVSTSGYNYEQYF
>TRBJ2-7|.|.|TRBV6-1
TGTGCCAGCAGTAGGACAGCCTCCTACGAGCAGTACTTC
CASSRTASYEQYF
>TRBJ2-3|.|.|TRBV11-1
TGTGCCAGCAGCTTGGACGATACGCAGTATTTT
CASSLDDTQYF
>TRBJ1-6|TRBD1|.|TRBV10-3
TGTGCCATCAGTGTGGGGGGGGACAGGGCCAATTCACCCCTCCACTTT
CAISVGGDRANSPLHF
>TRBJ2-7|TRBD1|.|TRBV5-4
TGTGCCAGCAGCCCGCAGGGGGTGATGAGCGAGCAGTACTTC
CASSPQGVMSEQYF
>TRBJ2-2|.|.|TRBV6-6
TGTGCCAGCAGTCCGACCGGGGAGCTGTTTTTT
CASSPTGELFF
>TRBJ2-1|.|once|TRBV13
TGTGCCAGCAGCTTATGGGGAGAGGGGGAGCAGTTCTTC
CASSLWGEGEQFF
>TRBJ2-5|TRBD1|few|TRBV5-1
TGCGCCAGCAGCTTAGGGGCAGGGGGCCGACAAGAGACCCAGTACTTC
CASSLGAGGRQETQYF
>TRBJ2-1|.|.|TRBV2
TGTGCCAGCAGTGGTCAGGACTTGGTGGGCAGCTCCTACAATGAGCAGTTCTTC
CASSGQDLVGSSYNEQFF
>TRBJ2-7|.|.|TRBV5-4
TGTGCCAGCAGCCTCAGGGGAGCAGGAGGAGTCCCCCACGAGCAGTACTTC
CASSLRGAGGVPHEQYF
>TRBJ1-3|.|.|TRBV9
TGTGCCAGCAGCGGAGGGACGACTGGAAACACCATATATTTT
CASSGGTTGNTIYF
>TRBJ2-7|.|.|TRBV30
TGTGCCTGGAAGGGGGGGCTGGAAGAGCAGTACTTC
CAWKGGLEEQYF
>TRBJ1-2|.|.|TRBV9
TGTGCCAGCAGCGTAGGGGACGCAGGGACCCTCTATGGCTACACCTTC
CASSVGDAGTLYGYTF